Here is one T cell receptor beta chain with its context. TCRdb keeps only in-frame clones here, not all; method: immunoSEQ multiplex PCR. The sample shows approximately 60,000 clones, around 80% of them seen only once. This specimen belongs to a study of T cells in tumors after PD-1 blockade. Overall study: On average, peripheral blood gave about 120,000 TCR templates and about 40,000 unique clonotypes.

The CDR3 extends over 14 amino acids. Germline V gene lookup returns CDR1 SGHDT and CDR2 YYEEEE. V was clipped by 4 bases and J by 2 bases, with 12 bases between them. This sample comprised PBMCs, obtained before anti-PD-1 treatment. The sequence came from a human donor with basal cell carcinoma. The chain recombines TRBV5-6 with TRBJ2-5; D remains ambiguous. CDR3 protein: CASSPTGVQETQYF. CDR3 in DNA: TGTGCCAGCAGCCCTACCGGAGTACAAGAGACCCAGTACTTC. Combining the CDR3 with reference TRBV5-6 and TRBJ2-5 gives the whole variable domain DAGVTQSPTHLIKTRGQQVTLRCSPKSGHDTVSWYQQALGQGPQFIFQYYEEEERQRGNFPDRFSGHQFPNYSSELNVNALLLGDSALYLCASSPTGVQETQYFGPGTRLLVL.